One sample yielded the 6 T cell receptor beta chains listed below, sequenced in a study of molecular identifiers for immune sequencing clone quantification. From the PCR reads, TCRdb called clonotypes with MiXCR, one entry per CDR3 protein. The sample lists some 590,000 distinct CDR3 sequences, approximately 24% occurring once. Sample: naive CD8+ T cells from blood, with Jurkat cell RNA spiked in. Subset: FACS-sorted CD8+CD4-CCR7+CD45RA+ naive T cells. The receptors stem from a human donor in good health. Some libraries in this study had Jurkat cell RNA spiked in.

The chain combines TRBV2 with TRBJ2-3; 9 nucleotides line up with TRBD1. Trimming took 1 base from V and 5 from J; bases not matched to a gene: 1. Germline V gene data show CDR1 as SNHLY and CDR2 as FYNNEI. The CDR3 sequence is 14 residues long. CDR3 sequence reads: CASSEGQGEDTQYF. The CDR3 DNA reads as TGTGCCAGCAGTGAAGGACAGGGGGAAGATACGCAGTATTTT.

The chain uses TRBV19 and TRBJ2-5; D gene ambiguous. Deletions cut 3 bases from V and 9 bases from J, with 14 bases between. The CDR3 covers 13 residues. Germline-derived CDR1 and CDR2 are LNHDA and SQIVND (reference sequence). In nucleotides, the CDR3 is TGTGCCAGTAGTATTTTGGGGTTTGAGCCCCAGTACTTC. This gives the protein CASSILGFEPQYF.

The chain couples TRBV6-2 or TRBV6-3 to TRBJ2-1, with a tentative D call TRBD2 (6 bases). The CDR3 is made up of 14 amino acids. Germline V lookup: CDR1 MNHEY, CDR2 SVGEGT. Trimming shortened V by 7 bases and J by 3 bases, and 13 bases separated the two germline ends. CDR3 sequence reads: CASTIAEDYNEQFF. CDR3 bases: TGTGCCAGCACGATAGCGGAGGACTACAATGAGCAGTTCTTC.

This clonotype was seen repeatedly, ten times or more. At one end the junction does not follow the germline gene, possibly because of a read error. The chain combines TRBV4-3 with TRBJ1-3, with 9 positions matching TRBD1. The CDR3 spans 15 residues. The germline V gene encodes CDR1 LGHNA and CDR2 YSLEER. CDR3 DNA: TGTGCCAGCAGCCAGGACAGGGGCTCTGGAAACACCATATATTTT. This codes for CASSQDRGSGNTIYF.

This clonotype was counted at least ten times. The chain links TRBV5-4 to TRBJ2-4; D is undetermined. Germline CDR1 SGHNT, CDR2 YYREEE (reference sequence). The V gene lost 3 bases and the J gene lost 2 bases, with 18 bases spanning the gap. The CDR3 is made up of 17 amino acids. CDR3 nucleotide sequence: TGTGCCAGCAGCTATATACCTTCCGACACCTCCAAAAACATTCAGTACTTC. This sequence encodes CASSYIPSDTSKNIQYF.

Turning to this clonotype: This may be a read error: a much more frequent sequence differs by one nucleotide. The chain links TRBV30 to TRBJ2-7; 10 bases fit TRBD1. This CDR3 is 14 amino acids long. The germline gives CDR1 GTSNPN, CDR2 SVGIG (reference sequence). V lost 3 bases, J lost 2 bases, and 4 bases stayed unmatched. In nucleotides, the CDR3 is TGTGCCTGGAGCATCGGACAGGGGGCCTACGAGCAGTACTTC. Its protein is CAWSIGQGAYEQYF.